This T cell receptor (beta chain) was captured by sequencing in a study of identical twins. Study results and limitations: There is a chance that invariant MAIT and iNKT cells partially muddied zero-insertion analyses.

TCRdb used MiXCR to reprocess the 5' RACE reads, holding one entry per CDR3 protein. The repertoire holds about 340,000 distinct CDR3 sequences, with about 12% as singletons. In germline, CDR1 is WSHSY, CDR2 SAAADI. V was pared by 4 bases and J by 4 bases, with 11 bases between. The CDR3 is 14 amino acids. This clonotype was recorded a few times. Antigen: not known. Separately, the same data were catalogued under a study of yellow fever vaccine responses in identical twins. This second study says: After vaccination, twins' T cell response reportedly seemed partly convergent, partly personalized.

The chain uses TRBV10-2 and TRBJ2-1, with a weak D call TRBD1 (5 bases). Sequenced sample: CD8+ T cells sorted from blood. This TCR came from a woman between 18 and 30 years old in good health. CDR3 DNA sequence: TGCGCCAGCAGTGTTGACAGATATTACAATGAGCAGTTCTTC. It codes for CASSVDRYYNEQFF.